These T cell receptor beta chains were read from a single sample in a study of blood T cell repertoires in COVID-19. This table comes from immunoSEQ multiplex PCR, and its TCRdb copy is limited to in-frame clones, with some not included. The data show roughly 200,000 clones, with 88% seen just once and approximately 6% held by the top ten. Input material: peripheral blood. All receptors come from a man aged 40-50 years with active or convalescent COVID-19. Each CDR3 is given with its conserved first and last residue. A D gene is named only where the DNA matches it firmly. For some rows the clone size is stated as once, few or many, or as a class when expanded; others skip it.

v_call,clone_size,j_call,d_call,cdr3_nt,cdr3_aa
TRBV6-5,few,TRBJ1-2,.,TGTGCCAGCAGTTACTCAGGGGCTAACTATGGCTACACCTTC,CASSYSGANYGYTF
TRBV18,.,TRBJ1-1,TRBD1,TGTGCCAGCTCACCGACAGGGTTGAACACTGAAGCTTTCTTT,CASSPTGLNTEAFF
TRBV27,.,TRBJ2-7,.,TGTGCCAGCAGTTTATTTCAGGGATCCTACGAGCAGTACTTC,CASSLFQGSYEQYF
TRBV11-2,.,TRBJ1-1,.,TGTGCCAGCAGATTCCCAGGGGTCGCTGAAGCTTTCTTT,CASRFPGVAEAFF
TRBV6-4,.,TRBJ2-1,TRBD1,TGTGCCAGCGCCCCTATCGCCGGGACAGGGGGTAATGAGCAGTTCTTC,CASAPIAGTGGNEQFF
TRBV28,.,TRBJ1-6,.,TGTGCCAGCAGTCCAGATAATTCACCCCTCCACTTT,CASSPDNSPLHF
TRBV5-8,.,TRBJ1-4,TRBD1,TGTGCCATCGACAGGGATGAGTGGGCTAATGAAAAACTGTTTTTT,CAIDRDEWANEKLFF
TRBV6-5,.,TRBJ2-7,.,TGTGCCAGCAGTCCCTTCCCGGGAGACTCCTACGAGCAGTACTTC,CASSPFPGDSYEQYF
TRBV5-1,.,TRBJ2-1,TRBD2,TGCGCCAGCAGCTTGGCCTGGGGGACTAGCATCCCCCAACGAATCAATGAGCAGTTCTTC,CASSLAWGTSIPQRINEQFF
TRBV6-5,once,TRBJ1-2,.,TGTGCCAGCAGGGTGAGCAAGATTATAGGCTACACCTTC,CASRVSKIIGYTF